The present T cell receptor beta chain was sequenced within a study of T-cell reconstitution after alpha-beta-depleted transplantation in children listed by TCRdb under 2016. Looking at the study overall: Using TCR repertoire profiling, the study followed T-cell immune reconstitution in a quantitative way in children after TCRalphabeta/CD19-depleted allogeneic hematopoietic cell transplantation.

Receptor amplification or capture employed PCR. Sequenced using an Illumina HiSeq 2500. TCR library preparation used molecular barcoding, with unique molecular identifiers applied to normalize quantification of the TCRbeta repertoire. TCRdb itself trimmed the public reads at Q25 with fastp, ran MiXCR and retained productive beta chains. Each CDR3 protein gets just one entry, which takes the most common genes and DNA from the rows behind it. The sample yields 200,000 to 250,000 distinct CDR3 sequences; about 9.6% were counted once. The top ten clonotypes cover approximately 4.7% of the sample. Many counts were recorded for this clonotype. The antigen this receptor binds is unknown. One base away there is no much larger clone; base qualities are not given. According to the germline V gene (reference sequence), CDR1 reads SGHKS and CDR2 reads YYEKEE. At the junction V is shortened by 4 bases and J by 2 bases, with 16 bases in between. The CDR3 holds 15 amino acids from the cysteine to the phenylalanine. The DNA shown is the 45-base CDR3, in frame from base 1.

The V and J segments used are TRBV5-5 and TRBJ2-7, with a weak D call of TRBD1 (6 bases match). This TCR derives from a human donor who donated a stem cell graft to a child with SCID. The sequenced sample was PBMCs from the stem cell graft donor, obtained from the stem cell graft. The DNA is TGTGCCAGCAGCGAAACCGGACAGCCTCCCTACGAGCAGTACTTC. It encodes CASSETGQPPYEQYF.